A selection of T cell receptor beta chains follows, all from one sample in a study of T cell responses to AZD1222 COVID-19 vaccine. TCRdb keeps only in-frame clones here, not all; method: immunoSEQ multiplex PCR. In the table there are fewer than 120,000 clones, around 82% of which are singletons. Sequencing used peripheral blood, obtained on day 0 of AZD1222 vaccination. The receptors here all came from an adult in good health. Both conserved end residues are trimmed from each CDR3.

V,J,CDR3
TRBV28,TRBJ1-2,ASSYRGGYT
TRBV9,TRBJ1-2,ASSPSGLSYGYT
TRBV28,TRBJ1-3,ASSLFLGSSGNTIY
TRBV19,TRBJ1-5,ASSIGSRRNQPQH
TRBV28,TRBJ1-1,ASRPTVNTEAF
TRBV6-5,TRBJ2-2,ASSYQGGTGELF
TRBV7-9,TRBJ2-1,ASSVRLVESSYNEQF
TRBV28,TRBJ1-5,ASSLITGNQPQH
TRBV28,TRBJ2-1,ASSSPGLAGIREQF
TRBV3-1/TRBV3-2,TRBJ2-3,ASSRSQGIDTQY
TRBV7-2,TRBJ1-5,ASSLWAGYGQQPQH
TRBV4-3,TRBJ1-6,ASSQDTDSPLH
TRBV3-1/TRBV3-2,TRBJ1-6,ASSQGHSAGNSPLH
TRBV28,TRBJ1-2,ASSLGTDFYGYT
TRBV18,TRBJ1-5,ASSKARGSNQPQH
TRBV27,TRBJ1-2,ASSLAQNYGYT
TRBV28,TRBJ1-6,ASSSIWDLGSSYNSPLH
TRBV7-8,TRBJ1-5,ASSLARGQGSNQPQH
TRBV3-1/TRBV3-2,TRBJ2-4,ASSQDANSGTVGNIQY
TRBV21-1,TRBJ1-2,ASSKGRDGLGCYT
TRBV15,TRBJ2-7,ATSRGIEEQY